This T cell receptor (beta chain) derives from a study of T cell responses to AZD1222 COVID-19 vaccine. Study-level points and caveats: Repertoire sampling occurred only after the peak T cell response.

TCRdb's table, derived via immunoSEQ multiplex PCR, lists solely in-frame clones and lacks some. The data show around 110,000 clones, around nine tenths seen once. With regard to this clone: Its target is unknown.

The starting material was peripheral blood, obtained 28 days after the second AZD1222 dose. The sequence derives from an adult who received the AZD1222 COVID-19 vaccine.

The CDR3 DNA follows: TGTGCCAGCAGCCACAGGGCCTCGAGTGAAAAACTGTTTTTT. This codes for CASSHRASSEKLFF. The chain uses TRBV7-6 and TRBJ1-4, with D perhaps matching TRBD1 (6 bases). The CDR3 loop spans 14 amino acids. V lost 5 bases and J 7 bases, leaving 14 bases between the germline ends. CDR1 is SGHVS, CDR2 FNYEAQ, per germline.